Listed here is a single TCR beta chain. As processed by the authors: Reference gene primers were amplified, and this amplification served to estimate nucleated cell counts. Sequencing used immunoSEQ multiplex PCR; TCRdb keeps in-frame clones, though not all of them. V, J and clone size are taken as reported in that table, and D and trimming were inferred from the DNA itself. Of hundreds of thousands of clones listed, around 85% were seen once; the top ten hold 3% to 4.5%. The data were obtained in a study of blood T cell repertoires in COVID-19. Study in general: Samples taken during acute and convalescent COVID-19 were collected in the United States, Italy and Spain. The analysed material was cDNA or gDNA that came from T cells, B-cell-depleted T cells, or PBMCs.

This CDR3 has 14 amino acids. Trimming pared 0 bases from V and 8 bases from J, leaving 14 bases between. Germline V CDR1 and CDR2: SGHRS, YFSETQ. The chain has TRBV5-1 and TRBJ1-2, with no clear D. The specimen sequenced was PBMCs or T cells enriched from blood (not recorded which). This TCR was recovered from a woman between 40 and 55 years old with acute COVID-19. CDR3 DNA sequence: TGCGCCAGCAGCTTGGCCATCGGTGTAGAGGGCTACACCTTC. It encodes CASSLAIGVEGYTF.